These 9 T cell receptor beta chains originate from one sample sequenced in a study of CD8+ T cells in alopecia areata. In each case, RNA was isolated and then reverse transcribed into cDNA as the sequencing template. Generated by immunoSEQ multiplex PCR, the TCRdb table keeps only in-frame clones and is missing some. This table holds around 200,000 clones, almost 65% found once. Sequencing used CD4+ T cells sorted from blood, obtained at week 0. The receptors were sampled from a human donor with alopecia areata.

This clone has just a few counts. This chain uses TRBV7-6 with TRBJ2-1, with D uncertain. Germline assignment: CDR1 SGHVS and CDR2 FNYEAQ. The CDR3 covers 13 residues. With 1 base removed from V and 4 bases from J, the gap between germline ends came to 5 bases. CDR3 sequence (DNA): TGTGCCAGCAGCTTAGAACGGTACAATGAGCAGTTCTTC. Amino acids: CASSLERYNEQFF.

CDR3 loop: CAWSGGTGNQPQHF. CDR3 DNA sequence: TGTGCCTGGAGTGGGGGGACAGGCAATCAGCCCCAGCATTTT. J is TRBJ1-5 and V is TRBV30; 7 bases agree with TRBD1. Germline trimming cut 1 base from V and 2 bases from J; bases unmatched to any gene: 2. The germline V gene encodes CDR1 GTSNPN and CDR2 SVGIG (reference sequence). This CDR3 is built from 14 residues.

This clone was detected only a few times. The rearrangement links TRBV5-6 to TRBJ1-5, with 9 bases fitting TRBD1. The germline CDR1 and CDR2 sequences are SGHDT and YYEEEE. The CDR3 is 13 amino acids. J was trimmed by 4 bases and V by 4 bases; bases with no gene match: 0. The CDR3 nucleotides read TGTGCCAGCAGCGGGACAGGGAATCAGCCCCAGCATTTT. It specifies CASSGTGNQPQHF.

The genes are TRBV7-7 and TRBJ1-5; D may be TRBD1 (6 bases). V dropped 5 bases and J dropped 7 bases, with 12 bases sitting between them. Looked up from germline, CDR1 is SSHAT and CDR2 is FNYEAQ (reference sequence). There are 13 residues in the CDR3. The CDR3 region is CASSLKQGQPQHF. The CDR3 DNA reads as TGTGCCAGCAGCCTTAAACAGGGCCAGCCCCAGCATTTT.

The chain combines TRBV25-1 with TRBJ2-1; 10 nucleotides line up with TRBD2. The CDR3 length is 15 residues. Per the germline V gene, CDR1 is MGHDK and CDR2 is SYGVNS. After removal of 6 bases from V and 6 bases from J, the junction contained 8 bases not matched to a gene. The CDR3 protein is CASREASGGVNEQFF. CDR3 in DNA: TGTGCCAGCAGGGAGGCTAGCGGGGGAGTCAATGAGCAGTTCTTC.

This rearrangement joins TRBV7-2 to TRBJ2-1; D not resolved. Germline loops: CDR1 SGHTA, CDR2 FQGNSA. Trimming took 1 base from V and 7 from J, leaving 2 bases between them. This CDR3 is built from 11 residues. As DNA, the CDR3 is TGTGCCAGCAGCTTAGTGAATGAGCAGTTCTTC. It is translated as CASSLVNEQFF.

As to this clone: This sample includes further DNA sequences coding for the same CDR3. This chain joins TRBV29-1 and TRBJ1-5, with 9 bases lining up with TRBD1. Trimming took 6 bases from V and 7 from J; bases not matched to a gene: 7. CDR3 length equals 13 residues. CDR1 and CDR2 from the germline V gene are SQVTM and ANQGSEA. The CDR3 loop is CSVGTGMEQPQHF. CDR3 nucleotides: TGCAGCGTCGGGACAGGGATGGAGCAGCCCCAGCATTTT.

The chain has TRBV2 and TRBJ1-5; 9 nucleotides match TRBD1. V gave up 6 bases and J gave up 6 bases; unmatched junction bases: 6. CDR1 SNHLY and CDR2 FYNNEI come from the germline V gene. The CDR3 has 14 amino acids. DNA for the CDR3: TGTGCCAGCAGGAATTCGGGACAGGGTCAGCCCCAGCATTTT. It yields the protein CASRNSGQGQPQHF.

The chain carries TRBV11-2 and TRBJ2-7; possibly TRBD1 for D (6 bases). V shed 2 bases and J shed 3 bases, with 11 bases lying between them. Per the germline V gene, CDR1 is SGHAT and CDR2 is FQNNGV. This CDR3 comprises 14 residues. Here the CDR3 DNA reads TGTGCCAGCAGCTTACCCGGGACATTCTACGAGCAGTACTTC. It encodes CASSLPGTFYEQYF. The whole variable domain, remainder taken from reference TRBV11-2 and TRBJ2-7, is EAGVAQSPRYKIIEKRQSVAFWCNPISGHATLYWYQQILGQGPKLLIQFQNNGVVDDSQLPKDRFSAERLKGVDSTLKIQPAKLEDSAVYLCASSLPGTFYEQYFGPGTRLTVT.